This entry lists 21 T cell receptor beta chains sequenced from one sample in a study of T-cell memory formation after mild COVID-19. Each CDR3 protein gets one entry after TCRdb re-called the 5' RACE reads with MiXCR. The data contain approximately 260,000 distinct CDR3 sequences, about a sixth of them singletons. Specimen: PBMCs or a T cell subset sorted from them (not recorded which). Receptors were obtained from a man younger than 35 who had mild COVID-19 (a few samples of this study predate the infection). Cell type and time point are not known.

The table lists this clonotype with a few counts. The gene calls are TRBV9 and TRBJ2-1, with D tentatively TRBD2 (7 bases). CDR3 length: 18 amino acids. Germline CDR1 reads SGDLS; CDR2 reads YYNGEE. Trimming pared 3 bases from V and 4 bases from J, leaving 23 bases between. DNA of the CDR3: TGTGCCAGCAGCGAGGGGGGAGCGGGGCAAGATCAATACAATGAGCAGTTCTTC. Translated, it gives CASSEGGAGQDQYNEQFF.

There are a few counts of this clonotype. The rearrangement uses TRBV20-1 and TRBJ2-3; possible D gene TRBD1, 5 bases. V lost 3 bases and J 0 bases, leaving 13 bases between the germline ends. CDR3 length equals 15 residues. Germline V gene data show CDR1 as DFQATT and CDR2 as SNEGSKA (reference sequence). This CDR3 is CSARGPGASTDTQYF. The CDR3 DNA is TGCAGTGCTAGGGGGCCAGGCGCTAGCACAGATACGCAGTATTTT.

CDR3 sequence: CASSYTTGGEQYF. For the CDR3, the DNA is TGTGCCAGCAGTTATACAACGGGCGGGGAGCAGTACTTC. The chain recombines TRBV6-5 with TRBJ2-7, with D possibly matching TRBD2 (5 bases). Germline loops: CDR1 MNHEY, CDR2 SVGAGI. The CDR3 has 13 amino acids. Trimming stripped 3 bases from V and 7 bases from J, with 13 bases between.

This clonotype showed up just a few times. V gene TRBV29-1 combines with J gene TRBJ1-4; D is ambiguous. Germline loops: CDR1 SQVTM, CDR2 ANQGSEA. V was trimmed by 0 bases and J by 8 bases, leaving 10 bases between them. This CDR3 has 13 residues. The CDR3: CSVEEGIEEKLFF. The DNA of the CDR3 is TGCAGCGTTGAAGAGGGTATTGAGGAAAAACTGTTTTTT.

This clonotype came up many times. The chain employs TRBV11-2 and TRBJ2-3; D possibly corresponds to TRBD1 (5 bases). Germline V lookup: CDR1 SGHAT, CDR2 FQNNGV. The CDR3 is made up of 13 amino acids. The V gene lost 0 bases and the J gene lost 5 bases, with 6 bases spanning the gap. CDR3 sequence (DNA): TGTGCCAGCAGCTTAGATCAGGGAGATACGCAGTATTTT. It translates to CASSLDQGDTQYF.

V is TRBV4-1 and J is TRBJ2-7, with D maybe TRBD2 (5 bases). Germline CDR1 reads MGHRA; CDR2 reads YSYEKL. The CDR3 spans 13 residues. The germline V and J ends were trimmed by 0 bases and 9 bases, with 12 bases remaining between them. CDR3 DNA sequence: TGCGCCAGCAGCCAAGAAGACGGGGTCGTGCAGTACTTC. Protein: CASSQEDGVVQYF.

The chain carries TRBV3-1 and TRBJ1-3; perhaps TRBD1 as D (5 bases). CDR3 length: 15 residues. Germline V gives CDR1 LGHDT, CDR2 YNNKEL (reference sequence). V was pared by 1 base and J by 0 bases, with 7 bases between. The CDR3 region has the DNA TGTGCCAGCAGCCAAGGGGACTTCTCTGGAAACACCATATATTTT. This sequence encodes CASSQGDFSGNTIYF.

The chain combines TRBV20-1 with TRBJ1-1; D gene ambiguous. The CDR3 covers 13 residues. Germline loops: CDR1 DFQATT, CDR2 SNEGSKA (reference sequence). V gave up 5 bases and J gave up 4 bases, with 14 bases separating them. This CDR3 is CSASPGVPTEAFF. The CDR3, as DNA: TGCAGTGCTTCACCCGGGGTACCCACTGAAGCTTTCTTT.

This clonotype turned up a few times. The rearrangement joins TRBV6-5 to TRBJ1-2; no reliable D call. The CDR3 spans 16 residues. V was shortened by 0 bases and J by 4 bases, with 15 bases between the two germline ends. Per germline, CDR1 MNHEY and CDR2 SVGAGI. CDR3 region: CASSYSQEGIGYGYTF. CDR3 sequence (DNA): TGTGCCAGCAGTTACTCGCAGGAGGGAATCGGCTATGGCTACACCTTC.

The chain carries TRBV7-2 and TRBJ1-1; 7 nucleotides align to TRBD1. Germline V gives CDR1 SGHTA, CDR2 FQGNSA. The CDR3 sequence is 14 residues long. The V gene end was trimmed by 4 bases and the J gene end by 3 bases; junction bases not matched to a gene: 5. CDR3 nucleotide sequence: TGTGCCAGCAGCTACCAAACAGGGGACACTGAAGCTTTCTTT. Translating gives CASSYQTGDTEAFF.

There are a few counts of this clonotype. The CDR3: CASRPATLEVGYEQYF. In DNA form, the CDR3 reads TGCGCCAGCAGGCCCGCCACTCTGGAGGTGGGGTACGAGCAGTACTTC. The chain is built from TRBV5-1 and TRBJ2-7, with D maybe TRBD2 (5 bases). The CDR3 is 16 amino acids. Trimming cost V 5 bases and J 4 bases, with 22 bases left between them. Germline CDR1 SGHRS, CDR2 YFSETQ.

This chain connects TRBV4-2 to TRBJ1-3; D call uncertain. Germline lookup yields CDR1 LGHNA and CDR2 YNFKEQ. V lost 3 bases, J lost 0 bases, and 15 bases lay in between. There are 17 residues in the CDR3. CDR3 region: CASSQAFGAPSGNTIYF. Here the CDR3 DNA reads TGTGCCAGCAGCCAGGCCTTCGGTGCCCCCTCTGGAAACACCATATATTTT.

The chain carries TRBV6-1 and TRBJ1-2; 9 bases agree with TRBD1. CDR3 length: 16 residues. The germline V gene has CDR1 MNHNS and CDR2 SASEGT. J lost 2 bases, V lost 7 bases, and 11 bases had no gene match. The CDR3: CASKYLRTGENYGYTF. The CDR3 DNA reads as TGTGCCAGCAAATACCTAAGGACAGGGGAAAACTATGGCTACACCTTC.

V gene TRBV5-1 combines with J gene TRBJ2-1; D possibly corresponds to TRBD1 (5 bases). The CDR3 length is 15 residues. Germline loops: CDR1 SGHRS, CDR2 YFSETQ. The V gene lost 0 bases and the J gene lost 10 bases, with 17 bases spanning the gap. CDR3: CASSLAGLRVEEQFF. In DNA form, the CDR3 reads TGCGCCAGCAGCTTGGCCGGCCTCAGGGTTGAGGAGCAGTTCTTC. The full variable domain, rest sourced from reference TRBV5-1 and TRBJ2-1, is KAGVTQTPRYLIKTRGQQVTLSCSPISGHRSVSWYQQTPGQGLQFLFEYFSETQRNKGNFPGRFSGRQFSNSRSEMNVSTLELGDSALYLCASSLAGLRVEEQFFGPGTRLTVL.

This clonotype was found many times. The chain couples TRBV7-2 to TRBJ2-7; D possibly uses TRBD1 or TRBD2 (5 bases each). This CDR3 has 15 residues. CDR1 and CDR2 (germline): SGHTA, FQGNSA. Trimming shortened V by 2 bases and J by 0 bases, and 11 bases separated the two germline ends. As DNA, the CDR3 is TGTGCCAGCAGCTTAAACCCAGGGAGCTCCTACGAGCAGTACGTC. Translated: CASSLNPGSSYEQYV.

The rearrangement uses TRBV6-5 and TRBJ1-1; 7 bases match TRBD1. With V trimmed by 7 bases and J by 5 bases, 13 bases remained unmatched. The V gene's germline CDR1 is MNHEY and CDR2 SVGAGI. The CDR3 consists of 15 residues. CDR3 loop: CASTELKTGRTEAFF. CDR3 sequence (DNA): TGTGCCAGCACCGAATTAAAGACAGGGAGGACTGAAGCTTTCTTT.

A few counts support this clonotype. The CDR3 coding sequence is TGCAGCGTTGTTCGAATATCCTACAATGAGCAGTTCTTC. This gives the protein CSVVRISYNEQFF. The J gene is TRBJ2-1, the V gene TRBV29-1; D not resolved. Germline V gives CDR1 SQVTM, CDR2 ANQGSEA. The CDR3 spans 13 residues. V was trimmed by 4 bases and J by 1 base, leaving 8 bases between them.

The V call is TRBV5-1, the J call TRBJ2-5; 10 nucleotides match TRBD2. V dropped 2 bases and J dropped 5; count of bases not matched to a gene: 6. From germline, CDR1 is SGHRS and CDR2 YFSETQ. This CDR3 is 15 amino acids long. CDR3 loop: CASSLAGGPRETQYF. CDR3 nucleotide sequence: TGCGCCAGCAGCTTAGCGGGAGGGCCGAGGGAGACCCAGTACTTC.

The rearrangement links TRBV3-1 to TRBJ2-3, with D perhaps assigned TRBD1 or TRBD2 (5 bases each). Trimming removed 5 bases from V and 2 bases from J, with 11 bases in between. Germline CDR1 is LGHDT and CDR2 is YNNKEL (reference sequence). CDR3 length: 14 amino acids. The chain's CDR3 is CASSAWGTTDTQYF. CDR3 DNA sequence: TGTGCCAGCAGCGCTTGGGGGACCACAGATACGCAGTATTTT.

This clonotype showed up many times. J is TRBJ2-5 and V is TRBV5-6; D is possibly TRBD1 (6 bases). Germline lookup yields CDR1 SGHDT and CDR2 YYEEEE. The CDR3 is 17 amino acids. Between the trimmed V and J ends, which lost 4 bases and 5 bases, there was a span of 24 bases. The CDR3 bases are TGTGCCAGCAGCACACCGCCAGGGAATCTGGGGGCGGAGACCCAGTACTTC. Its translation: CASSTPPGNLGAETQYF.

This clonotype has more than one count but fewer than ten. V gene TRBV6-5 combines with J gene TRBJ2-7, with 9 nucleotides matching TRBD1. V lost 2 bases and J lost 6; bases outside the gene matches: 5. CDR1 is MNHEY and CDR2 is SVGAGI in the germline V gene. CDR3 length: 14 residues. The CDR3 DNA reads TGTGCCAGCAGTTACAGGGACAGGGAAACCGAGCAGTACTTC. This encodes CASSYRDRETEQYF.